This T cell receptor beta chain is drawn from a study of molecular identifiers for immune sequencing clone quantification. Study at large: Five portions were made in replicates from RNA of around 20,000 or 100,000 naive CD8 cells, and four underwent sequencing.

CDR1 GTSNPN and CDR2 SVGIG come from the germline V gene (reference sequence). Deletions cut 0 bases from V and 0 bases from J, with 8 bases between. The CDR3 sequence is 15 residues long. Sorting recovered naive CD8 T cells on a CD8+CD4-CCR7+CD45RA+ profile. Regarding the study as a whole: Highly expanded clone sizes could be underestimated through barcode sharing by identical TCR molecules. Beyond 20 RNA copies, clones held over 98% of effector molecules, compared with under 1% in naive cells.

MiXCR was run by TCRdb on the PCR reads, yielding one entry per CDR3 protein. The table lists about 510,000 distinct CDR3 sequences, about a fifth of them singletons, with under 0.85% in the top ten. A note on this clonotype: No antigen is known for it.

This clonotype was sampled from a human donor in good health. Some libraries in this study had Jurkat cell RNA spiked in. V gene TRBV30 combines with J gene TRBJ1-4; D remains ambiguous. The sequencing input was naive CD8+ T cells from blood, with Jurkat cell RNA spiked in. The subset was: FACS-sorted CD8+CD4-CCR7+CD45RA+ naive T cells. The CDR3 reads CAWSVYSTTNEKLFF. The CDR3, as DNA: TGTGCCTGGAGTGTATATTCCACAACTAATGAAAAACTGTTTTTT.